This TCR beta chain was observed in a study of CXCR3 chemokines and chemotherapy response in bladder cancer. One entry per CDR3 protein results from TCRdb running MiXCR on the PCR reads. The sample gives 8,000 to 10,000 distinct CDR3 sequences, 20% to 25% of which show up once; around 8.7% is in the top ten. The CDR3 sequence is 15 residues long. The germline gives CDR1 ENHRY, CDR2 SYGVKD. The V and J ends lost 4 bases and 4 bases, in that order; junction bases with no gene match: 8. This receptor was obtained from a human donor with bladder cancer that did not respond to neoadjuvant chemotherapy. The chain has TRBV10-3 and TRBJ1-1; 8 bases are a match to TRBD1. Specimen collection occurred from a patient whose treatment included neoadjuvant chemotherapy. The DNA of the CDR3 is TGTGCCATCAGTGTTGGGACAGGCGCTTTCACTGAAGCTTTCTTT. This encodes CAISVGTGAFTEAFF.